The following is a TCR beta chain sequence with its context. V shed 6 bases and J shed 0 bases, with 12 bases lying between them. Germline CDR1 and CDR2: MNHNY and SVGAGI (reference sequence). The CDR3 sequence is 14 residues long. Clones were sequenced by immunoSEQ multiplex PCR, and TCRdb holds only the in-frame ones, with some missing. Here the sample spans hundreds of thousands of clones, 65% to 85% being singletons. These data come from a study of Tregs in tolerant kidney transplant recipients. The receptor comes from a human donor in good health. Sequencing input: CD4+ T cells from blood. The chain employs TRBV6-6 and TRBJ2-7; maybe TRBD1 (5 bases). CDR3 amino acids: CASSRQFSSYEQYF. CDR3 in DNA: TGTGCCAGCAGCCGACAGTTTAGCTCCTACGAGCAGTACTTC.